The 14 T cell receptor beta chains given below trace back to one sample, sequenced in a study of cytomegalovirus exposure and HLA in healthy donors. PCR primers comprised 60 Vbeta and 13 Jbeta primers. Repertoires were generated with immunoSEQ multiplex PCR, while TCRdb's copy carries only in-frame clones and drops some. Here the sample spans 110,000 to 150,000 clones, 75% to 85% being singletons. Sample: PBMCs. These receptors all stem from a man aged 40-49 years in good health and CMV-seronegative.

This chain joins TRBV7-6 and TRBJ2-5; tentatively, D is TRBD1 (6 bases). The length of the CDR3 is 14 residues. Trimming removed 2 bases at V and 5 bases at J, with 12 bases between. CDR1 SGHVS and CDR2 FNYEAQ come from the germline V gene. The CDR3 spells CASSLPTRGETQYF. The CDR3 bases are TGTGCCAGCAGCTTACCTACTAGGGGGGAGACCCAGTACTTC. Supplemented by reference TRBV7-6 and TRBJ2-5, the full variable domain reads GAGVSQSPRYKVTKRGQDVALRCDPISGHVSLYWYRQALGQGPEFLTYFNYEAQQDKSGLPNDRFSAERPEGSISTLTIQRTEQRDSAMYRCASSLPTRGETQYFGPGTRLLVL.

This sequence joins TRBV15 and TRBJ2-7; 10 bases fit TRBD1. Germline CDR1 and CDR2: LNHNV and YYDKDF (reference sequence). Unmatched junction bases numbered 4, after V lost 0 bases and J lost 5 bases. The CDR3 contains 15 residues. The CDR3 region is CATSREGQGENEQYF. CDR3 in DNA: TGTGCCACCAGCAGAGAAGGACAGGGGGAAAACGAGCAGTACTTC. Combining the CDR3 with reference TRBV15 and TRBJ2-7 gives the whole variable domain DAMVIQNPRYQVTQFGKPVTLSCSQTLNHNVMYWYQQKSSQAPKLLFHYYDKDFNNEADTPDNFQSRRPNTSFCFLDIRSPGLGDTAMYLCATSREGQGENEQYFGPGTRLTVT.

The rearrangement links TRBV5-6 to TRBJ2-7; the D gene is possibly TRBD1 (6 bases). Per the germline V gene, CDR1 is SGHDT and CDR2 is YYEEEE. This CDR3 has 13 residues. Trimming removed 1 base from V and 5 bases from J, with 10 bases in between. CDR3 bases: TGTGCCAGCAGCTTGTTACAGGGAAACGAGCAGTACTTC. This gives the protein CASSLLQGNEQYF.

This clone occurred a few times. This rearrangement joins TRBV19 to TRBJ1-4, with D tentatively TRBD1 (5 bases). In germline, CDR1 is LNHDA, CDR2 SQIVND (reference sequence). CDR3 size: 16 residues. Trimming left V 5 bases short and J 4 bases short, with 17 bases between. This CDR3 is CASSAKHQGGNEKLFF. CDR3 DNA sequence: TGTGCCAGTAGTGCCAAACATCAGGGAGGTAATGAAAAACTGTTTTTT.

The gene calls are TRBV29-1 and TRBJ1-3; the match to TRBD1 covers 7 bases. The CDR3 length is 14 residues. Germline CDR1 is SQVTM and CDR2 is ANQGSEA. The junction had 5 bases not matched to a gene; V was cut back by 4 bases and J by 2 bases. The chain's CDR3 is CSVGLGQTGNTIYF. In DNA form, the CDR3 reads TGCAGCGTTGGGTTGGGACAGACTGGAAACACCATATATTTT. Based on the CDR3 plus reference TRBV29-1 and TRBJ1-3, the full variable domain is SAVISQKPSRDICQRGTSLTIQCQVDSQVTMMFWYRQQPGQSLTLIATANQGSEATYESGFVIDKFPISRPNLTFSTLTVSNMSPEDSSIYLCSVGLGQTGNTIYFGEGSWLTVV.

Concerning this clone: This may be a read error: a much more frequent sequence differs by one nucleotide. The rearrangement links TRBV5-4 to TRBJ1-1; D is ambiguous. The V gene's germline CDR1 is SGHNT and CDR2 YYREEE (reference sequence). Trimming left V 0 bases short and J 0 bases short, with 3 bases between. The CDR3 sequence is 13 residues long. The CDR3 DNA reads as TGTGCCAGCAGCTTGGCCGTGAACACTGAAGCTTTCTTT. This translates into CASSLAVNTEAFF.

There are a few counts of this clone. The J gene is TRBJ1-5, the V gene TRBV7-8; D is uncertain. The V and J ends lost 5 bases and 9 bases respectively, with 20 bases between them. CDR1 is SGHVS and CDR2 is FQNEAQ in the germline V gene. The CDR3 length is 15 residues. In DNA form, the CDR3 reads TGTGCCAGCAGCACGAGGGCCAGTTGGGTATTGCCCCAGCATTTT. As protein: CASSTRASWVLPQHF.

This rearrangement joins TRBV4-1 to TRBJ1-4; 7 bases match TRBD1. V was clipped by 2 bases and J by 0 bases; unmatched bases: 9. From germline, CDR1 is MGHRA and CDR2 YSYEKL. The CDR3 is 18 amino acids. For the CDR3, the DNA is TGCGCCAGCAGCCAATCCGGGACAGTGGGATCAACTAATGAAAAACTGTTTTTT. This translates into CASSQSGTVGSTNEKLFF.

The rearrangement joins TRBV5-1 to TRBJ2-1, with TRBD2 matching 9 bases. The CDR3 extends over 15 amino acids. Trimming at V came to 4 bases and at J to 4 bases, leaving 6 bases not matched to a gene. The germline CDR1 and CDR2 sequences are SGHRS and YFSETQ. The CDR3: CASSRDLAGYNEQFF. CDR3 nucleotides: TGCGCCAGCAGCCGGGACCTAGCGGGGTACAATGAGCAGTTCTTC. The full variable domain, in which reference TRBV5-1 and TRBJ2-1 provide the parts outside the CDR3, is KAGVTQTPRYLIKTRGQQVTLSCSPISGHRSVSWYQQTPGQGLQFLFEYFSETQRNKGNFPGRFSGRQFSNSRSEMNVSTLELGDSALYLCASSRDLAGYNEQFFGPGTRLTVL.

V is TRBV2 and J is TRBJ1-3; 11 bases fit TRBD1. Unmatched junction bases numbered 1, after V lost 3 bases and J lost 6 bases. This CDR3 has 14 amino acids. The V gene's germline CDR1 is SNHLY and CDR2 FYNNEI. DNA for the CDR3: TGTGCCAGCAGTGAGGACAGGGGGCTAAACACCATATATTTT. This sequence encodes CASSEDRGLNTIYF.

The chain links TRBV6-5 to TRBJ1-5; possibly TRBD1 for D (6 bases). Trimming removed 6 bases from V and 4 bases from J, with 10 bases in between. The germline V gene encodes CDR1 MNHEY and CDR2 SVGAGI. CDR3 length: 13 residues. The CDR3 DNA sequence: TGTGCCAGCAGGTACAGGGAGAATCAGCCCCAGCATTTT. This gives the protein CASRYRENQPQHF.

The chain recombines TRBV4-3 with TRBJ2-1, with D possibly TRBD2 on 7 matching bases. CDR3 length: 18 residues. Germline loops: CDR1 LGHNA, CDR2 YSLEER. V was pared by 1 base and J by 2 bases, with 18 bases between. In DNA form, the CDR3 reads TGCGCCAGCAGCCAAGCCCACCTCGGGGGGCCTCCCTACAATGAGCAGTTCTTC. Translated, it gives CASSQAHLGGPPYNEQFF.

The chain employs TRBV28 and TRBJ1-2, with D possibly matching TRBD1 (5 bases). This CDR3 has 13 amino acids. Germline-derived CDR1 and CDR2 are MDHEN and SYDVKM. V was cut by 6 bases and J by 6 bases, with 14 bases left in between. The CDR3 protein is CASRGGRGHGYTF. The CDR3 DNA reads TGTGCCAGCAGGGGGGGTCGAGGGCATGGCTACACCTTC.

The chain uses TRBV19 and TRBJ1-1; the match to TRBD1 covers 8 bases. The V gene end was trimmed by 1 base and the J gene end by 0 bases; junction bases not matched to a gene: 4. Germline CDR1 reads LNHDA; CDR2 reads SQIVND (reference sequence). This CDR3 comprises 16 residues. CDR3 in amino acids: CASSIGTGGVNTEAFF. The CDR3 DNA follows: TGTGCCAGTAGTATAGGAACAGGGGGAGTGAACACTGAAGCTTTCTTT.